This entry lists 13 T cell receptor beta chains sequenced from one sample in a study of neurological immune-mediated disorders. Via MiXCR, TCRdb re-called the 5' RACE reads, giving one row per CDR3 protein. The data hold roughly 60,000 distinct CDR3 sequences, with over 9.5% observed a single time. Sequencing was done on a sample of PBMCs. These receptors originate from a man in his 60s in good health.

This clonotype was observed a few times. The chain couples TRBV20-1 to TRBJ2-7, with D tentatively TRBD1 (6 bases). V was pared by 4 bases and J by 2 bases, with 15 bases between. Germline V gene lookup returns CDR1 DFQATT and CDR2 SNEGSKA (reference sequence). The CDR3 extends over 14 amino acids. CDR3 bases: TGCAGTGCTACCTACAGGGTGGCCACCTACGAGCAGTACTTC. It codes for CSATYRVATYEQYF.

This clonotype came up many times. The rearrangement links TRBV6-5 to TRBJ1-6; TRBD1 is a possible D gene (5 bases). There are 14 residues in the CDR3. The germline gives CDR1 MNHEY, CDR2 SVGAGI. V was cut by 5 bases and J by 11 bases, with 16 bases left in between. CDR3 in amino acids: CASSPVQGLTPLHF. DNA of the CDR3: TGTGCCAGCAGTCCAGTTCAGGGTCTGACACCCCTCCACTTT.

The gene calls are TRBV6-5 and TRBJ1-1; D is unclear. Trimming shortened V by 0 bases and J by 0 bases, and 17 bases separated the two germline ends. The CDR3 sequence is 18 residues long. Germline CDR1 and CDR2: MNHEY and SVGAGI. CDR3 sequence (DNA): TGTGCCAGCAGTTACTCCCCGAAGGGTCCCGCTCTGAACACTGAAGCTTTCTTT. Encoded protein: CASSYSPKGPALNTEAFF.

This clonotype was seen at least ten times. V and J are TRBV7-2 and TRBJ1-1, with 7 bases matching TRBD1. Germline V lookup: CDR1 SGHTA, CDR2 FQGNSA. V gave up 5 bases and J gave up 2 bases; unmatched junction bases: 5. The CDR3 loop spans 14 amino acids. The CDR3 region has the DNA TGTGCCAGCAGCATCGGACAGGTTAACACTGAAGCTTTCTTT. This translates into CASSIGQVNTEAFF.

Concerning this clonotype: The junction shows a germline mismatch at one end, possibly a read error. The chain links TRBV12-3 or TRBV12-4 to TRBJ2-2; possibly TRBD1 or TRBD2 for D (5 bases each). This CDR3 comprises 13 residues. CDR3 amino acids: CTSRQGYTGEMFF. The DNA for the CDR3 is TGTACCAGCAGGCAGGGCTACACCGGGGAGATGTTTTTT.

V usage is TRBV12-3 or TRBV12-4 and J usage is TRBJ1-5; unclear D gene. Trimming cost V 10 bases and J 5 bases, with 15 bases left between them. The CDR3 contains 13 residues. DNA of the CDR3: TGTGCCACCGTCGTGGATCGGGATCAGCCCCAGCATTTT. The encoded protein is CATVVDRDQPQHF.

In its sample, this clonotype ranks as medium-sized. The chain is built from TRBV5-1 and TRBJ2-3; 9 positions match TRBD2. The CDR3 has 16 residues. V lost 3 bases, J lost 2 bases, and 7 bases stayed unmatched. Per the germline V gene, CDR1 is SGHRS and CDR2 is YFSETQ. For the CDR3, the DNA is TGCGCCAGCAGCTCACTGACTAGCGGATTCACAGATACGCAGTATTTT. Its protein is CASSSLTSGFTDTQYF.

Points on this clonotype: Germline and junction disagree at one end, which may indicate a read error. The chain uses TRBV6-2 or TRBV6-3 and TRBJ2-7; 8 positions agree with TRBD1. Per germline, CDR1 MNHEY and CDR2 SVGEGT. The CDR3 contains 16 residues. The DNA for the CDR3 is TGTGCCAGCAGTTCTCAGACTGACAGGGGAATGCACGATCAGTACTTC. It translates to CASSSQTDRGMHDQYF.

This clonotype was seen at least ten times. V and J are TRBV12-3 or TRBV12-4 and TRBJ2-2; TRBD2 aligns across 13 bases. J was trimmed by 2 bases and V by 4 bases; bases with no gene match: 13. The CDR3 extends over 20 amino acids. CDR3 sequence (DNA): TGTGCCAGCAGTTCCACCTCGGGACTAGCGGGGAGTCGAAACACCGGGGAGCTGTTTTTT. Translating it yields CASSSTSGLAGSRNTGELFF.

This clonotype was seen ten or more times. The chain employs TRBV6-1 and TRBJ1-2; weak D call: TRBD1 (5 bases). Trimming stripped 6 bases from V and 2 bases from J, with 16 bases between. In germline, CDR1 is MNHNS, CDR2 SASEGT. CDR3 size: 15 residues. The CDR3 here is CASSRGGGSNYGYTF. The CDR3 region has the DNA TGTGCCAGCAGCCGGGGCGGGGGAAGCAACTATGGCTACACCTTC.

This clonotype appeared many times. The rearrangement joins TRBV7-2 to TRBJ2-1, with TRBD2 matching over 8 bases. V was pared by 6 bases and J by 4 bases, with 8 bases of the junction left unmatched. This CDR3 has 15 residues. From germline, CDR1 is SGHTA and CDR2 FQGNSA. CDR3: CASSLERGSYNEQFF. CDR3 bases: TGTGCCAGCAGTCTAGAGCGGGGGTCTTACAATGAGCAGTTCTTC.

The sample holds many counts of this clonotype. V usage is TRBV20-1 and J usage is TRBJ2-1, with 9 nucleotides matching TRBD2. CDR1 is DFQATT, CDR2 SNEGSKA, per germline (reference sequence). The CDR3 contains 16 residues. The V and J ends lost 3 bases and 4 bases, in that order; junction bases with no gene match: 10. The CDR3 region has the DNA TGCAGTGCTAGTTACAGCGGGGGGCCTGGATACAATGAGCAGTTCTTC. This gives the protein CSASYSGGPGYNEQFF.

This clonotype has a count of ten or more. The V and J genes are TRBV18 and TRBJ2-7; D possibly corresponds to TRBD1 (5 bases). The CDR3 extends over 13 amino acids. The V gene lost 2 bases and the J gene lost 2 bases, with 7 bases spanning the gap. Germline assignment: CDR1 KGHSH and CDR2 LQKENI. This CDR3 is CASSPRGTYEQYF. CDR3 DNA: TGTGCCAGCTCACCAAGGGGAACCTACGAGCAGTACTTC.